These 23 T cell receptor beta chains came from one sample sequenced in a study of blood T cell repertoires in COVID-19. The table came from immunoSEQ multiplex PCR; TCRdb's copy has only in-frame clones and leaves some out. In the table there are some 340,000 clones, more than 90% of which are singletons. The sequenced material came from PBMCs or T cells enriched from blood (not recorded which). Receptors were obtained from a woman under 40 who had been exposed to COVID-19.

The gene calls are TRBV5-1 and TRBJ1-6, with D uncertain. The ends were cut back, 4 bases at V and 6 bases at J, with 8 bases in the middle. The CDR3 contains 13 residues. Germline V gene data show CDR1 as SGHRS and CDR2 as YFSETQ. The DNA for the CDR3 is TGCGCCAGCAGCAGGGCGGGTAATTCACCCCTCCACTTT. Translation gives CASSRAGNSPLHF.

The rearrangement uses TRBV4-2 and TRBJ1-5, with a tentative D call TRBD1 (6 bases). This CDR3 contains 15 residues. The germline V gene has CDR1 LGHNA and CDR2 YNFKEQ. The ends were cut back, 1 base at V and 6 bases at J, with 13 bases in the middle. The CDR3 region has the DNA TGTGCCAGCAGCCAAGGCAGGGGCTGGGGTCAGCCCCAGCATTTT. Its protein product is CASSQGRGWGQPQHF.

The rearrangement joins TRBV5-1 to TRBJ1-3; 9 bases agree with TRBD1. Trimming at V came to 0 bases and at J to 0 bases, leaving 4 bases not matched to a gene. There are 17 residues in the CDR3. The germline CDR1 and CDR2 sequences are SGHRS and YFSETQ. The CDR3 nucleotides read TGCGCCAGCAGCTTGGGGACAGGGGTTTTCTCTGGAAACACCATATATTTT. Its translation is CASSLGTGVFSGNTIYF.

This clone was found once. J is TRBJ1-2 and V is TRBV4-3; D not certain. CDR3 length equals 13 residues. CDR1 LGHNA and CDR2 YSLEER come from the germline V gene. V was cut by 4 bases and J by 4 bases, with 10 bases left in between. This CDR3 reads CASSRGGGYGYTF. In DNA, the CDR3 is TGCGCCAGCAGCCGAGGAGGAGGCTATGGCTACACCTTC.

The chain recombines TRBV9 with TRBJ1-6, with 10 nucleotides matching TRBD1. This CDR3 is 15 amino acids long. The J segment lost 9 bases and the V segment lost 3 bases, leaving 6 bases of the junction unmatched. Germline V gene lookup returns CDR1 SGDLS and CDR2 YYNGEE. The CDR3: CASSAGQGQRSPLHF. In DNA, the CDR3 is TGTGCCAGCAGCGCGGGACAGGGGCAACGTTCACCCCTCCACTTT.

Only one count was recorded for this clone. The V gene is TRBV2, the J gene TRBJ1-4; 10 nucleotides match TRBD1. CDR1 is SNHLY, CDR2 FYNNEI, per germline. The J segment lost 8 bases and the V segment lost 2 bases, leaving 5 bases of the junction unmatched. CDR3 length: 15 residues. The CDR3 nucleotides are TGTGCCAGCAGTGAACCTGGACAGGGGGGAGAAAAACTGTTTTTT. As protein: CASSEPGQGGEKLFF.

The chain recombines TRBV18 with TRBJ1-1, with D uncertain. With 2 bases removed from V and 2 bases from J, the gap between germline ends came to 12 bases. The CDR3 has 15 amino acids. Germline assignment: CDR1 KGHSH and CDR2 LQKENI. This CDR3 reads CASSPTTFLNTEAFF. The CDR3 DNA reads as TGTGCCAGCTCACCAACGACATTTCTAAACACTGAAGCTTTCTTT. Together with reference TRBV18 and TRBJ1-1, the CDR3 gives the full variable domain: NAGVMQNPRHLVRRRGQEARLRCSPMKGHSHVYWYRQLPEEGLKFMVYLQKENIIDESGMPKERFSAEFPKEGPSILRIQQVVRGDSAAYFCASSPTTFLNTEAFFGQGTRLTVV.

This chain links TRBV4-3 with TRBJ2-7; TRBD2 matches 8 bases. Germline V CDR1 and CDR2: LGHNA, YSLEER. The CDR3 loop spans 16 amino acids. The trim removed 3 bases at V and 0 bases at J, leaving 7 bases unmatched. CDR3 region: CASSQQAGVSSYEQYF. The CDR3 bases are TGCGCCAGCAGCCAGCAAGCGGGGGTGAGCTCCTACGAGCAGTACTTC.

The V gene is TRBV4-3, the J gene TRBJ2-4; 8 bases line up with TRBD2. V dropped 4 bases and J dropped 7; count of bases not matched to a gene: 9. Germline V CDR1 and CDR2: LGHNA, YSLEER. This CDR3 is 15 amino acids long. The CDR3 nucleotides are TGCGCCAGCAGCCTTGACGGGACTAGTTCCAACATTCAGTACTTC. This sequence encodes CASSLDGTSSNIQYF.

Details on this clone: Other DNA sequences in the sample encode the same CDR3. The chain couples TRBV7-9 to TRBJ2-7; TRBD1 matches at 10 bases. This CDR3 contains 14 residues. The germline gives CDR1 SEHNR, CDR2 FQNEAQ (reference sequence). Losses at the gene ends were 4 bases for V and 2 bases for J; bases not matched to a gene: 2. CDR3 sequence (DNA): TGTGCCAGCAGCTCCGGACAGGGGGCCTACGAGCAGTACTTC. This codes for CASSSGQGAYEQYF.

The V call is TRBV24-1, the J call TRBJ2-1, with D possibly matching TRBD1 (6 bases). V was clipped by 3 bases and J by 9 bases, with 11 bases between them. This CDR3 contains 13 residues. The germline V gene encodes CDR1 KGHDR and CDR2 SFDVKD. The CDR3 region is CATSDITGSEQFF. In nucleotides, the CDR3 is TGTGCCACCAGTGATATTACAGGGTCTGAGCAGTTCTTC.

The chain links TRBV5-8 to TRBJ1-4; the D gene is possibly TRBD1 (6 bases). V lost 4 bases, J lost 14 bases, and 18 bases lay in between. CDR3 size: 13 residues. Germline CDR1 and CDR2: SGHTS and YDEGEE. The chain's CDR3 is CASSVNRAWKLFF. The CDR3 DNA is TGTGCCAGCAGCGTTAACAGGGCGTGGAAGCTGTTTTTT.

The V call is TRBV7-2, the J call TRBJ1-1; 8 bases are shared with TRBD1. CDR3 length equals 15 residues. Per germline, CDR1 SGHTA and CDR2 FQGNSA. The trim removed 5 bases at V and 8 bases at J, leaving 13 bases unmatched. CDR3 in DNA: TGTGCCAGCAGCCCTCTGCGAGCAGGGGGCGGGGAAGCTTTCTTT. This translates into CASSPLRAGGGEAFF.

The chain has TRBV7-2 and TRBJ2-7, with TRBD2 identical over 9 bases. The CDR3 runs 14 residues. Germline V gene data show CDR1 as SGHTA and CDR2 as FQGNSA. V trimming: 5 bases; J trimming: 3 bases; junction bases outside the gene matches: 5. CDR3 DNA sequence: TGTGCCAGCAGCCTTCTAGCGGGGAGCTACGAGCAGTACTTC. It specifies CASSLLAGSYEQYF.

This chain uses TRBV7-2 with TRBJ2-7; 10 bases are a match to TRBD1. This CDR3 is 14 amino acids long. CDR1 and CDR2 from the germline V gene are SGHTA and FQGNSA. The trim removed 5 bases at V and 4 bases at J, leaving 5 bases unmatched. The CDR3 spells CASSPTGGSYEQYF. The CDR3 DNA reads TGTGCCAGCAGCCCGACAGGGGGCTCATACGAGCAGTACTTC.

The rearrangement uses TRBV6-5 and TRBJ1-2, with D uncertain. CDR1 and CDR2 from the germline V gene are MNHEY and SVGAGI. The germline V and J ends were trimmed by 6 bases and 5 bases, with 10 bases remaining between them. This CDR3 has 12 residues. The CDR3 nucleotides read TGTGCCAGCAGCGACCGGGGTTATGGCTACACCTTC. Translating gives CASSDRGYGYTF.

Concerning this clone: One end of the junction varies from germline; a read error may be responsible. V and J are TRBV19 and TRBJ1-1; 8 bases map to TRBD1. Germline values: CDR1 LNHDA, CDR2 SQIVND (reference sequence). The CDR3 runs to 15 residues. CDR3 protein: CASTGRGLGNAEAFF. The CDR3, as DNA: TGTGCCAGTACGGGCAGGGGGCTAGGGAACGCTGAAGCTTTCTTT.

CDR3 loop: CASSEDRVYYGYTF. The CDR3 DNA is TGTGCCAGCAGTGAAGACAGGGTGTACTATGGCTACACCTTC. The V gene is TRBV2, the J gene TRBJ1-2; a possible D gene is TRBD1 (6 bases). Germline CDR1 reads SNHLY; CDR2 reads FYNNEI. V lost 1 base, J lost 3 bases, and 9 bases lay in between. This CDR3 has 14 residues.

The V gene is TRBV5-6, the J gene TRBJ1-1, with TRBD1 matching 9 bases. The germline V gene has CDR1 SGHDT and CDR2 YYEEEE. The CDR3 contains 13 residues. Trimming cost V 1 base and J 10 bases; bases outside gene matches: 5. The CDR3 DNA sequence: TGTGCCAGCAGCTTGCTGGGACAGGGTCGAGCTTTCTTT. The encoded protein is CASSLLGQGRAFF.

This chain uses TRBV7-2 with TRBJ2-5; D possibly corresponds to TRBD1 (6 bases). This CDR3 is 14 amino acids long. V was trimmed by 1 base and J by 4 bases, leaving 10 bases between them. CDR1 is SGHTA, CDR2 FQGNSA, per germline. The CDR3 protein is CASSLVGTPETQYF. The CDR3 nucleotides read TGTGCCAGCAGCTTAGTGGGGACACCAGAGACCCAGTACTTC.

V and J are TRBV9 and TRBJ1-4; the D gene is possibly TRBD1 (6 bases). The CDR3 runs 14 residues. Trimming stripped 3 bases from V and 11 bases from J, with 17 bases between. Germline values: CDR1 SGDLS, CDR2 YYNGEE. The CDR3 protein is CASSADDNRAKLFF. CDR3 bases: TGTGCCAGCAGCGCAGACGACAACAGGGCTAAACTGTTTTTT.

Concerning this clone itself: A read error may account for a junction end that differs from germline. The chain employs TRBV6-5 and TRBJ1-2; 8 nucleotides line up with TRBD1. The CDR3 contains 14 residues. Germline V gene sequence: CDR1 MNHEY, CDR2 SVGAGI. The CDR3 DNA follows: TGTGCCAGCAGTAATTACAGGGGGACGCGGGGGAGGTTCTTC. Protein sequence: CASSNYRGTRGRFF.

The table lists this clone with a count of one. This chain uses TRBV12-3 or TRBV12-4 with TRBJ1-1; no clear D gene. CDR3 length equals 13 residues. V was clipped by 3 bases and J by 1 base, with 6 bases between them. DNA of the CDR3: TGTGCCAGCAGTTTTCGAGAGAACACTGAAGCTTTCTTT. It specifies CASSFRENTEAFF.